The 5 T cell receptor beta chains given below trace back to one sample, sequenced in a study of control samples from healthy donors and cancer patients (dated by TCRdb to about 2020). Preparation of the library involved the immunoSEQ multiplex PCR assay. The source is immuneACCESS, and TCRdb retained only in-frame sequences with V and J called. Part of the clones is not carried over; for the studies checked, unresolved V genes explain less than half of this, and the remainder is unexplained. The sample yields under 60,000 clones; over 90% were counted once. The top ten constitute about a quarter of the sample. Sequenced sample: PBMCs. The source is a woman aged 45-65 years with head and neck cancer.

Here the CDR3 reads CASSASRDPYFLNEQFF. The CDR3 region has the DNA TGTGCCAGTAGTGCATCCCGGGATCCCTACTTTCTTAATGAGCAGTTCTTC. V is TRBV19 and J is TRBJ2-1; a weak D match, TRBD2 (5 bases). Germline-derived CDR1 and CDR2 are LNHDA and SQIVND (reference sequence). V lost 5 bases and J 7 bases, leaving 24 bases between the germline ends. The length of the CDR3 is 17 residues. The full variable domain, in which reference TRBV19 and TRBJ2-1 provide the parts outside the CDR3, is DGGITQSPKYLFRKEGQNVTLSCEQNLNHDAMYWYRQDPGQGLRLIYYSQIVNDFQKGDIAEGYSVSREKKESFPLTVTSAQKNPTAFYLCASSASRDPYFLNEQFFGPGTRLTVL.

The rearrangement links TRBV14 to TRBJ1-2, with a tentative D call TRBD1 (6 bases). Germline V gives CDR1 SGHDN, CDR2 FVKESK. V was trimmed by 2 bases and J by 3 bases, leaving 16 bases between them. The CDR3 has 16 amino acids. The CDR3 protein is CASSQIGQPKDYGYTF. CDR3 in DNA: TGTGCCAGCAGCCAAATTGGACAGCCCAAGGACTATGGCTACACCTTC.

The rearrangement links TRBV6-6 to TRBJ1-3, with TRBD1 as a possible D gene (5 bases). The germline gives CDR1 MNHNY, CDR2 SVGAGI (reference sequence). The V gene lost 6 bases and the J gene lost 2 bases, with 11 bases spanning the gap. This CDR3 spans 14 amino acids. The CDR3 nucleotides are TGTGCCAGCAGGGCCGGGACCGCTGGAAACACCATATATTTT. Its protein is CASRAGTAGNTIYF.

The gene calls are TRBV4-1 and TRBJ2-2, with D perhaps TRBD1 or TRBD2 (5 bases each). CDR1 and CDR2 from the germline V gene are MGHRA and YSYEKL. The V and J ends lost 5 bases and 2 bases respectively, with 15 bases between them. This CDR3 region has 16 residues. The CDR3 nucleotides are TGCGCCAGCAGCTCCCGGGACGGCCGAAACACCGGGGAGCTGTTTTTT. This translates into CASSSRDGRNTGELFF.

CDR3 coding DNA: TGTGCCAGCTCCCAAGGGTACGCTGAAGCTTTCTTT. Its protein is CASSQGYAEAFF. This chain joins TRBV18 and TRBJ1-1; D is unresolved. V dropped 6 bases and J dropped 6 bases, with 11 bases sitting between them. In germline, CDR1 is KGHSH, CDR2 LQKENI. This CDR3 region has 12 residues. Based on the CDR3 plus reference TRBV18 and TRBJ1-1, the full variable domain is NAGVMQNPRHLVRRRGQEARLRCSPMKGHSHVYWYRQLPEEGLKFMVYLQKENIIDESGMPKERFSAEFPKEGPSILRIQQVVRGDSAAYFCASSQGYAEAFFGQGTRLTVV.